One and the same sample provided the 21 T cell receptor beta chains below, sequenced in a study of vaccination and CD4 T cells after COVID-19. The time point denotes: late sampling 161 to 241 days after vaccination in a few convalescent patients. TCRdb re-analysed the PCR reads in MiXCR, keeping a single row per CDR3 protein. The data show just over 35,000 distinct CDR3 sequences, around 33% seen once. The source was CD4+ T cells from blood, collected about 7 months after SARS-CoV-2 vaccination. The receptors were gathered from a human donor who had recovered from COVID-19.

The sample holds a few counts of this clonotype. V is TRBV28 and J is TRBJ2-7; a possible D gene is TRBD1 (6 bases). Germline V gene data show CDR1 as MDHEN and CDR2 as SYDVKM. V shed 10 bases and J shed 0 bases, with 31 bases lying between them. The CDR3 runs to 19 residues. The CDR3 loop is CATEGTQGSYEGSSYEQYF. In nucleotides, the CDR3 is TGTGCCACCGAGGGAACACAGGGAAGTTATGAGGGTAGCTCCTACGAGCAGTACTTC.

This clonotype was observed a few times. The gene calls are TRBV7-3 and TRBJ2-2; D is tentatively TRBD1 or TRBD2 (5 bases each). The CDR3 is 16 residues long. V lost 4 bases to trimming and J lost 2 bases, with 14 bases between them. Germline CDR1 SGHTA, CDR2 FQGTGA. Here the CDR3 reads CASSSYGTRNTGELFF. The CDR3 DNA reads TGTGCCAGCAGCTCCTACGGGACCAGAAACACCGGGGAGCTGTTTTTT.

The chain links TRBV7-8 to TRBJ1-5; D is unresolved. In germline, CDR1 is SGHVS, CDR2 FQNEAQ. The CDR3 contains 16 residues. Trimming shortened V by 4 bases and J by 3 bases, and 16 bases separated the two germline ends. CDR3 nucleotide sequence: TGTGCCAGCAGCTCAGCTAGGGTCAGTCACAATCAGCCCCAGCATTTT. Residues: CASSSARVSHNQPQHF.

This chain uses TRBV7-3 with TRBJ2-1; 8 nucleotides line up with TRBD2. This CDR3 contains 15 residues. The germline V gene has CDR1 SGHTA and CDR2 FQGTGA. J lost 5 bases, V lost 5 bases, and 8 bases had no gene match. CDR3 DNA: TGTGCCAGCAGCACTTCCGGGACTAGGGACAATGAGCAGTTCTTC. Protein product: CASSTSGTRDNEQFF.

The chain is built from TRBV20-1 and TRBJ1-6; 7 bases fit TRBD1. Losses at the gene ends were 3 bases for V and 7 bases for J; bases not matched to a gene: 12. Germline V lookup: CDR1 DFQATT, CDR2 SNEGSKA (reference sequence). The CDR3 consists of 16 residues. The CDR3 here is CSASGPEGAGNSPLHF. For the CDR3, the DNA is TGCAGTGCTAGTGGTCCCGAGGGGGCGGGGAATTCACCCCTCCACTTT.

This clonotype has a handful of counts. This sequence joins TRBV7-2 and TRBJ2-7; 11 bases map to TRBD1. The trim removed 2 bases at V and 4 bases at J, leaving 7 bases unmatched. CDR3 length: 16 amino acids. The germline gives CDR1 SGHTA, CDR2 FQGNSA. CDR3 sequence reads: CASSLTGTGGRYEQYF. The CDR3 nucleotides are TGTGCCAGCAGCTTAACGGGGACAGGGGGAAGGTACGAGCAGTACTTC.

In the case of this clonotype: The junction and the germline gene differ at one end; a read error may be behind it. The chain recombines TRBV7-9 with TRBJ2-1, with 9 bases lining up with TRBD1. Germline-derived CDR1 and CDR2 are SEHNR and FQNEAQ (reference sequence). CDR3 length: 15 amino acids. CDR3 bases: TGTGCCAGCAGCCGTGGGACAGGGATTGGGAATGAGCGGTTCTTC. As protein: CASSRGTGIGNERFF.

This chain connects TRBV10-3 to TRBJ2-3; 8 nucleotides align to TRBD2. In germline, CDR1 is ENHRY, CDR2 SYGVKD. The J segment lost 6 bases and the V segment lost 3 bases, leaving 11 bases of the junction unmatched. The CDR3 covers 16 residues. CDR3 DNA: TGTGCCATCAGTGATGTTAGCGGGACCAACGGGGATACGCAGTATTTT. As protein: CAISDVSGTNGDTQYF.

V and J are TRBV7-8 and TRBJ1-2; D is undetermined. V lost 1 base and J 3 bases, leaving 6 bases between the germline ends. The germline gives CDR1 SGHVS, CDR2 FQNEAQ. This CDR3 has 13 residues. CDR3 DNA: TGTGCCAGCAGCTTAGGGTCTTACTATGGCTACACCTTC. This codes for CASSLGSYYGYTF.

This clonotype occurred a few times. The genes are TRBV4-2 and TRBJ2-7; D gene uncertain. Per germline, CDR1 LGHNA and CDR2 YNFKEQ. V lost 0 bases, J lost 5 bases, and 14 bases lay in between. This CDR3 region has 15 residues. The CDR3 loop is CASSQDPVGFNEQYF. CDR3 nucleotides: TGTGCCAGCAGCCAAGATCCGGTAGGGTTCAACGAGCAGTACTTC.

This clonotype was counted a few times. The chain is built from TRBV7-3 and TRBJ2-7; the match to TRBD1 covers 7 bases. With V trimmed by 5 bases and J by 3 bases, 4 bases remained unmatched. CDR1 is SGHTA, CDR2 FQGTGA, per germline. The CDR3 has 13 amino acids. The CDR3 loop is CASSPSGGYEQYF. In DNA, the CDR3 is TGTGCCAGCAGCCCGTCAGGGGGCTACGAGCAGTACTTC. The variable domain in full, completed from reference TRBV7-3 and TRBJ2-7, reads GAGVSQTPSNKVTEKGKYVELRCDPISGHTALYWYRQSLGQGPEFLIYFQGTGAADDSGLPNDRFFAVRPEGSVSTLKIQRTERGDSAVYLCASSPSGGYEQYFGPGTRLTVT.

By sample share, this clonotype is medium-sized (0.01 to 0.1%). In DNA, the CDR3 is TGTGCCAGCAGCTTAGGGGACTTCCCCGACTACGAGCAGTACTTC. Its translation: CASSLGDFPDYEQYF. This sequence joins TRBV7-9 and TRBJ2-7; possibly TRBD2 for D (6 bases). The CDR3 extends over 15 amino acids. The germline V and J ends were trimmed by 1 base and 3 bases, with 13 bases remaining between them. CDR1 is SEHNR, CDR2 FQNEAQ, per germline (reference sequence).

This clonotype was counted only a few times. The chain joins TRBV7-2 to TRBJ1-1; D gene ambiguous. The germline gives CDR1 SGHTA, CDR2 FQGNSA. The ends were cut back, 1 base at V and 0 bases at J, with 9 bases in the middle. The CDR3 sequence is 15 residues long. The CDR3 sequence is CASSLGGRLNTEAFF. DNA for the CDR3: TGTGCCAGCAGCTTAGGTGGCCGATTGAACACTGAAGCTTTCTTT.

The chain employs TRBV27 and TRBJ1-2; TRBD1 agrees at 9 bases. Germline-derived CDR1 and CDR2 are MNHEY and SMNVEV (reference sequence). V trimming: 3 bases; J trimming: 3 bases; junction bases outside the gene matches: 5. The CDR3 loop spans 15 amino acids. The CDR3 nucleotides are TGTGCCAGCAGTTTCCTTCGGACAGGGGACTATGGCTACACCTTC. Amino acids: CASSFLRTGDYGYTF.

This chain links TRBV12-3 or TRBV12-4 with TRBJ2-1; TRBD2 is a possible D gene (6 bases). The V gene lost 2 bases and the J gene lost 4 bases, with 12 bases spanning the gap. The CDR3 has 15 amino acids. The CDR3 DNA is TGTGCCAGCAGTTTATGGGGGGACGAGTACAATGAGCAGTTCTTC. Protein: CASSLWGDEYNEQFF.

This clonotype was seen more than once but under ten times. V is TRBV7-2 and J is TRBJ2-7; 8 nucleotides agree with TRBD2. V lost 2 bases to trimming and J lost 5 bases; unmatched junction nucleotides: 5. Germline CDR1 is SGHTA and CDR2 is FQGNSA. The CDR3 extends over 14 amino acids. CDR3 DNA: TGTGCCAGCAGCTTACGAAGCGGGAGAAACGAGCAGTACTTC. Its translation: CASSLRSGRNEQYF.

The CDR3 spells CASSPGVAGYEQFF. The CDR3 bases are TGTGCCAGCAGCCCCGGGGTAGCGGGATATGAGCAGTTCTTC. The chain joins TRBV7-9 to TRBJ2-1, with 8 bases that match TRBD2. The CDR3 loop spans 14 amino acids. Germline V gene data show CDR1 as SEHNR and CDR2 as FQNEAQ (reference sequence). Trimming at V came to 5 bases and at J to 8 bases, leaving 8 bases not matched to a gene. Full variable domain (remainder filled in from reference TRBV7-9 and TRBJ2-1): DTGVSQNPRHKITKRGQNVTFRCDPISEHNRLYWYRQTLGQGPEFLTYFQNEAQLEKSRLLSDRFSAERPKGSFSTLEIQRTEQGDSAMYLCASSPGVAGYEQFFGPGTRLTVL.

The rearrangement joins TRBV7-8 to TRBJ2-7, with a tentative D call TRBD2 (5 bases). Germline V CDR1 and CDR2: SGHVS, FQNEAQ. The CDR3 runs 14 residues. The ends were cut back, 6 bases at V and 5 bases at J, with 17 bases in the middle. The CDR3 is CASSQGWEWDEQYF. The CDR3 bases are TGTGCCAGCAGTCAAGGTTGGGAGTGGGACGAGCAGTACTTC.

There are a few counts of this clonotype. An end of the junction does not agree with germline; a read error may underlie this. V usage is TRBV6-5 and J usage is TRBJ2-4; 10 bases agree with TRBD1. Germline V gene lookup returns CDR1 MNHEY and CDR2 SVGAGI. The CDR3 is made up of 12 amino acids. The CDR3 region is CASSYQDRGTSF. CDR3 sequence (DNA): TGTGCCAGCAGTTACCAGGACAGGGGGACTTCCTTC.

In its sample, this clonotype was seen once. The DNA of the CDR3 is TGCAGTGCTAGGCTGCCTAGCGGGAAAGAGACCCAGTACTTC. Its protein is CSARLPSGKETQYF. The chain carries TRBV20-1 and TRBJ2-5; TRBD2 agrees at 9 bases. CDR1 is DFQATT and CDR2 is SNEGSKA in the germline V gene (reference sequence). This CDR3 is 14 amino acids long. With 3 bases clipped from V and 3 bases from J, the junction kept 5 bases outside the gene matches.

This clonotype was counted only a few times. The V gene is TRBV28, the J gene TRBJ1-5; no definite D call. Germline assignment: CDR1 MDHEN and CDR2 SYDVKM. The CDR3 contains 16 residues. V was clipped by 3 bases and J by 0 bases, with 12 bases between them. CDR3 bases: TGTGCCAGCAGTTTTCTGGGGAGCTATAGCAATCAGCCCCAGCATTTT. This gives the protein CASSFLGSYSNQPQHF.